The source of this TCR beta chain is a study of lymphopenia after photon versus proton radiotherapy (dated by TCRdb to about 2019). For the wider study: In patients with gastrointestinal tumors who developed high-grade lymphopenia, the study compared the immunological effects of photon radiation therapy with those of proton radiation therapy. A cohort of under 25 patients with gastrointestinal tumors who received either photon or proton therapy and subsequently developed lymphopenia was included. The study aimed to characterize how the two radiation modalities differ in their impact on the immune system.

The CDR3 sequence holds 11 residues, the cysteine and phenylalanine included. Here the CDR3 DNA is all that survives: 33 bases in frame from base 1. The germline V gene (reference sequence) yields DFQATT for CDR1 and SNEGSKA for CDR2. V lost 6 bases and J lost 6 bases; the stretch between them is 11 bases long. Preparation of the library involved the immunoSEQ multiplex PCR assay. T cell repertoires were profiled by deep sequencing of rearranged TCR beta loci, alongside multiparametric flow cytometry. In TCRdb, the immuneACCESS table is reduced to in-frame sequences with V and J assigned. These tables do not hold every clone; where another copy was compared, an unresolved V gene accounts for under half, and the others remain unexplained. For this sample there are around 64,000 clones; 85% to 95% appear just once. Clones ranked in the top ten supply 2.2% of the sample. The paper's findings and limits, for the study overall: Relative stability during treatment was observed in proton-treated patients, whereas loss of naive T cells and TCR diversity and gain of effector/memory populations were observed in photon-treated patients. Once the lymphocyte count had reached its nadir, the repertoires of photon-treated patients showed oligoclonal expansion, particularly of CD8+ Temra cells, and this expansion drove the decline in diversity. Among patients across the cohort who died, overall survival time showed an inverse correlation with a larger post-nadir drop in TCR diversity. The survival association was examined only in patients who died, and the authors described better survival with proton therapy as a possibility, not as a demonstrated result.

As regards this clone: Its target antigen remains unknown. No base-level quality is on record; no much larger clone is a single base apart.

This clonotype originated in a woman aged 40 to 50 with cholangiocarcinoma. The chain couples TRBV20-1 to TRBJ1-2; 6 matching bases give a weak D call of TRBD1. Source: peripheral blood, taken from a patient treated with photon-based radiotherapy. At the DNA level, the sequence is TGCAGTGCCACCGGGACACATGGCTACACCTTC. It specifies CSATGTHGYTF.